The 27 T cell receptor beta chains in this list originate from one sample, sequenced in a study of shared clonotypes between healthy human individuals. Method: immunoSEQ multiplex PCR; TCRdb's copy keeps in-frame clones and lacks some. This repertoire shows 85,000 to 100,000 clones, 68% found once; its top ten account for roughly 50%. The source material was memory CD8+ T cells sorted from blood. Subset here: CD45RO+ cells pooled with CCR7-negative TemRA cells. These receptors originate from a young man in good health.

This sequence joins TRBV18 and TRBJ2-7; 8 bases are a match to TRBD1. Germline V gene lookup returns CDR1 KGHSH and CDR2 LQKENI. The ends lost 2 bases at V and 2 bases at J; junction bases unmatched: 5. This CDR3 is built from 15 residues. The CDR3 region is CASSPVDRATYEQYF. The CDR3 DNA reads TGTGCCAGCTCACCAGTGGACAGGGCCACCTACGAGCAGTACTTC.

The rearrangement joins TRBV11-2 to TRBJ2-1, with TRBD2 identical over 13 bases. V dropped 0 bases and J dropped 5; count of bases not matched to a gene: 7. The CDR3 sequence is 18 residues long. Germline V gene sequence: CDR1 SGHAT, CDR2 FQNNGV. DNA of the CDR3: TGTGCCAGCAGCTTAGAGGTGACTAGCGGGAGGTTAAACAATGAGCAGTTCTTC. This codes for CASSLEVTSGRLNNEQFF.

The chain has TRBV4-1 and TRBJ2-7, with TRBD2 matching over 9 bases. The CDR3 has 14 residues. Looked up from germline, CDR1 is MGHRA and CDR2 is YSYEKL. Trimming cost V 5 bases and J 2 bases; bases outside gene matches: 4. As DNA, the CDR3 is TGCGCCAGCAGCACGGGACTAGCCGCCTACGAGCAGTACTTC. It encodes CASSTGLAAYEQYF.

The chain uses TRBV6-1 and TRBJ1-5, with D hard to call. The CDR3 has 13 amino acids. V was pared by 7 bases and J by 3 bases, with 10 bases between. Germline CDR1 is MNHNS and CDR2 is SASEGT. The CDR3 bases are TGTGCCAGCATAGCGGGGAACAATCAGCCCCAGCATTTT. Its protein product is CASIAGNNQPQHF.

V gene TRBV28 combines with J gene TRBJ2-5; weak D call: TRBD2 (6 bases). The V gene's germline CDR1 is MDHEN and CDR2 SYDVKM. V lost 6 bases and J lost 4, with 15 bases in between. This CDR3 has 14 amino acids. The CDR3 DNA reads as TGTGCCAGCAGCCTCACTAGCCCGCGAGAGACCCAGTACTTC. Translated: CASSLTSPRETQYF.

Comments on this clone: A single base is all that separates this from a far larger clone, so a read error is likely. The chain has TRBV6-4 and TRBJ2-5; 13 nucleotides line up with TRBD2. CDR3 length equals 15 residues. Trimming cost V 3 bases and J 4 bases; bases outside gene matches: 2. CDR1 is MRHNA and CDR2 is SNTAGT in the germline V gene. The CDR3 bases are TGTGCCAGCAGTGAACTAGCGGGAGGGCCAGAGACCCAGTACTTC. Encoded protein: CASSELAGGPETQYF.

The genes are TRBV15 and TRBJ1-4, with a possible D match to TRBD1 (5 bases). This CDR3 comprises 18 residues. V lost 0 bases, J lost 4 bases, and 18 bases lay in between. Germline loops: CDR1 LNHNV, CDR2 YYDKDF (reference sequence). CDR3 sequence: CATSRDLWDLRYNEKLFF. CDR3 coding DNA: TGTGCCACCAGCAGAGATCTCTGGGACCTACGATATAATGAAAAACTGTTTTTT.

The rearrangement joins TRBV7-2 to TRBJ2-1; 13 nucleotides match TRBD2. J gave up 8 bases and V 5 bases, and 12 bases lay outside the gene matches. This CDR3 has 17 amino acids. Looked up from germline, CDR1 is SGHTA and CDR2 is FQGNSA. The CDR3 DNA reads TGTGCCAGCAGCCAAGATTGGACTAGCGGGAGCTTGGATGAGCAGTTCTTC. Protein: CASSQDWTSGSLDEQFF.

This clone was seen once. This chain links TRBV5-4 with TRBJ2-3, with 10 bases that match TRBD2. CDR1 SGHNT and CDR2 YYREEE come from the germline V gene (reference sequence). V gave up 5 bases and J gave up 3 bases; unmatched junction bases: 6. The CDR3 contains 15 residues. The CDR3 sequence is CASSPSGSGTDTQYF. In nucleotides, the CDR3 is TGTGCCAGCAGTCCTAGCGGGAGTGGTACAGATACGCAGTATTTT. Supplemented by reference TRBV5-4 and TRBJ2-3, the full variable domain reads ETGVTQSPTHLIKTRGQQVTLRCSSQSGHNTVSWYQQALGQGPQFIFQYYREEENGRGNFPPRFSGLQFPNYSSELNVNALELDDSALYLCASSPSGSGTDTQYFGPGTRLTVL.

This clone was seen once. V gene TRBV7-9 combines with J gene TRBJ2-5; D remains unclear. V lost 5 bases to trimming and J lost 0 bases, with 13 bases between them. The CDR3 extends over 15 amino acids. Germline V gene data show CDR1 as SEHNR and CDR2 as FQNEAQ (reference sequence). DNA of the CDR3: TGTGCCAGCAGCCGAATGACGGCGTACCAAGAGACCCAGTACTTC. This sequence encodes CASSRMTAYQETQYF. The full variable domain, rest sourced from reference TRBV7-9 and TRBJ2-5, is DTGVSQNPRHKITKRGQNVTFRCDPISEHNRLYWYRQTLGQGPEFLTYFQNEAQLEKSRLLSDRFSAERPKGSFSTLEIQRTEQGDSAMYLCASSRMTAYQETQYFGPGTRLLVL.

This clone has ten or more counts. The V and J genes are TRBV27 and TRBJ2-2; D is undetermined. Trimming removed 5 bases from V and 6 bases from J, with 10 bases in between. CDR3 length: 13 amino acids. CDR1 MNHEY and CDR2 SMNVEV come from the germline V gene (reference sequence). CDR3 sequence (DNA): TGTGCCAGCAGTAATGACATCCCCGGGGAGCTGTTTTTT. Protein: CASSNDIPGELFF.

The chain links TRBV28 to TRBJ2-7; 14 bases are a match to TRBD2. CDR1 is MDHEN, CDR2 SYDVKM, per germline. J gave up 2 bases and V 8 bases, and 8 bases lay outside the gene matches. The CDR3 loop spans 16 amino acids. The CDR3 bases are TGTGCCAGCGCCGGGACTAGCGGGAGTCACGCCTACGAGCAGTACTTC. It codes for CASAGTSGSHAYEQYF.

J is TRBJ2-1 and V is TRBV11-2; D not resolved. Looked up from germline, CDR1 is SGHAT and CDR2 is FQNNGV. Trimming left V 7 bases short and J 5 bases short, with 12 bases between. The CDR3 loop spans 13 amino acids. CDR3 DNA sequence: TGTGCCAGCACGCCGGATATCAACAATGAGCAGTTCTTC. It codes for CASTPDINNEQFF.

The rearrangement links TRBV7-6 to TRBJ2-7; tentatively, D is TRBD1 (5 bases). CDR3 size: 14 residues. Germline CDR1 SGHVS, CDR2 FNYEAQ. Trimming removed 5 bases at V and 6 bases at J, with 17 bases between. The CDR3 spells CASSQGATPLEQYF. In DNA form, the CDR3 reads TGTGCCAGCAGCCAAGGGGCAACGCCTCTCGAGCAGTACTTC.

The rearrangement joins TRBV19 to TRBJ2-5; possible D gene TRBD2, 5 bases. V shed 6 bases and J shed 5 bases, with 19 bases lying between them. The CDR3 covers 15 residues. The germline gives CDR1 LNHDA, CDR2 SQIVND (reference sequence). CDR3 coding DNA: TGTGCCAGTAGCCCAGGCGTCCCGGGGTGGGAGACCCAGTACTTC. Translation: CASSPGVPGWETQYF.

This clone was detected once. The chain is built from TRBV19 and TRBJ2-7; D gene unclear. CDR1 LNHDA and CDR2 SQIVND come from the germline V gene (reference sequence). The CDR3 has 12 residues. Trimming shortened V by 5 bases and J by 3 bases, and 8 bases separated the two germline ends. This chain's CDR3 is CASSPSDYEQYF. CDR3 bases: TGTGCCAGTAGTCCATCAGACTACGAGCAGTACTTC.

The table lists this clone with a count of one. The J gene is TRBJ2-1, the V gene TRBV15; D is unclear. V shed 0 bases and J shed 5 bases, with 14 bases lying between them. CDR1 is LNHNV, CDR2 YYDKDF, per germline (reference sequence). The CDR3 loop spans 16 amino acids. CDR3 in DNA: TGTGCCACCAGCAGAGACAGGAACCAACTTAACAATGAGCAGTTCTTC. Translated, it gives CATSRDRNQLNNEQFF. Filled out from reference TRBV15 and TRBJ2-1, the complete variable domain reads DAMVIQNPRYQVTQFGKPVTLSCSQTLNHNVMYWYQQKSSQAPKLLFHYYDKDFNNEADTPDNFQSRRPNTSFCFLDIRSPGLGDTAMYLCATSRDRNQLNNEQFFGPGTRLTVL.

This clone was found many times. At one of its ends the junction is not consistent with the germline gene, which may arise from a read error. The chain links TRBV9 to TRBJ1-5; no firm D call. Looked up from germline, CDR1 is SGDLS and CDR2 is YYNGEE. The CDR3 has 14 amino acids. Written as DNA, the CDR3 is TGTGCCAGCAGGGTAGTGGTTATGAATCAGCCCCAGCATTTT. It encodes CASRVVVMNQPQHF.

This chain uses TRBV2 with TRBJ2-1; 8 bases are a match to TRBD1. CDR1 and CDR2 from the germline V gene are SNHLY and FYNNEI. The CDR3 consists of 11 residues. J was trimmed by 9 bases and V by 9 bases; bases with no gene match: 4. The CDR3 loop is CARDRVGEQFF. As DNA, the CDR3 is TGTGCCAGGGACAGGGTCGGTGAGCAGTTCTTC.

This chain joins TRBV7-9 and TRBJ2-5, with a possible D match to TRBD1 (5 bases). The V gene's germline CDR1 is SEHNR and CDR2 FQNEAQ (reference sequence). V was cut by 4 bases and J by 7 bases, with 13 bases left in between. The CDR3 runs 13 residues. DNA of the CDR3: TGTGCCAGCAGCTCCGGTTGGCAGGGGACCCAGTACTTC. This gives the protein CASSSGWQGTQYF.

V is TRBV28 and J is TRBJ2-7; TRBD1 agrees at 12 bases. The length of the CDR3 is 16 residues. Germline V CDR1 and CDR2: MDHEN, SYDVKM. V lost 8 bases and J lost 4; bases outside the gene matches: 12. The CDR3 reads CASSQTGDRGQYEQYF. The CDR3 coding sequence is TGTGCCAGCTCTCAGACCGGGGACAGGGGGCAGTACGAGCAGTACTTC.

The chain carries TRBV5-4 and TRBJ1-1, with a tentative D call TRBD1 (6 bases). V was pared by 3 bases and J by 1 base, with 16 bases between. This CDR3 is built from 16 residues. Germline loops: CDR1 SGHNT, CDR2 YYREEE (reference sequence). CDR3 DNA sequence: TGTGCCAGCAGCTCCCAGGGGAGGGGAGGGAACACTGAAGCTTTCTTT. Encoded protein: CASSSQGRGGNTEAFF.

DNA for the CDR3: TGTGCCAGTAGTATAGGCTCCGCGGGAGCGGGGGAGACCCAGTACTTC. It specifies CASSIGSAGAGETQYF. The chain couples TRBV19 to TRBJ2-5, with 7 positions matching TRBD2. The length of the CDR3 is 16 residues. Germline assignment: CDR1 LNHDA and CDR2 SQIVND (reference sequence). Trimming took 1 base from V and 5 from J; bases not matched to a gene: 10.

In this sample, this clone turned up a few times. The J gene is TRBJ2-2, the V gene TRBV4-2, with D tentatively TRBD2 (5 bases). The CDR3 sequence is 15 residues long. Trimming took off 1 base at V and 5 bases at J, with 11 bases between the two ends. CDR1 and CDR2 from the germline V gene are LGHNA and YNFKEQ. CDR3 bases: TGTGCCAGCAGCCAAGGTACGGGAACGACCGGGGAGCTGTTTTTT. Amino acid sequence: CASSQGTGTTGELFF.

This chain links TRBV28 with TRBJ1-5; 9 nucleotides align to TRBD1. This CDR3 contains 15 residues. After removal of 4 bases from V and 3 bases from J, the junction contained 4 bases not matched to a gene. Germline V gives CDR1 MDHEN, CDR2 SYDVKM. CDR3 sequence reads: CASSYGTGNNQPQHF. CDR3 in DNA: TGTGCCAGCAGTTACGGGACAGGGAACAATCAGCCCCAGCATTTT.

This clone was detected only a few times. CDR3 bases: TGTGCCTGGAGGAAAATCCCCGGGACTAGCGGGAGGGGGACCGGGGAGCTGTTTTTT. The encoded protein is CAWRKIPGTSGRGTGELFF. The rearrangement uses TRBV30 and TRBJ2-2, with TRBD2 identical over 16 bases. The CDR3 consists of 19 residues. Germline CDR1 is GTSNPN and CDR2 is SVGIG (reference sequence). The V and J ends lost 3 bases and 5 bases, in that order; junction bases with no gene match: 12.

The chain carries TRBV11-2 and TRBJ2-7; weak D call: TRBD1 (6 bases). Germline-derived CDR1 and CDR2 are SGHAT and FQNNGV. This CDR3 region has 13 residues. Trimming took 5 bases from V and 6 from J, leaving 14 bases between them. The CDR3 region is CASSPQNRVEQYF. CDR3 bases: TGTGCCAGCAGCCCGCAAAACAGGGTCGAGCAGTACTTC.